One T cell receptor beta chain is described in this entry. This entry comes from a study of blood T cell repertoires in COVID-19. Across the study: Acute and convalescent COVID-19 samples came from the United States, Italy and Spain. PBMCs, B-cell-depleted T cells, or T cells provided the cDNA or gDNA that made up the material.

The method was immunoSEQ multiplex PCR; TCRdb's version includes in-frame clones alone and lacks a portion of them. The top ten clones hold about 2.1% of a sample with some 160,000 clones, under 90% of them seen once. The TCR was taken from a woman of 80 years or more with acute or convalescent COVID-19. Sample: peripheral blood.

For the CDR3, the DNA is TGCGCCAGCAGCGACAGAACGAACACCGGGGAGCTGTTTTTT. Translating gives CASSDRTNTGELFF. This chain connects TRBV5-1 to TRBJ2-2, with a tentative D call TRBD1 (5 bases). V lost 4 bases, J lost 0 bases, and 7 bases lay in between. CDR3 length equals 14 residues. Germline V gene sequence: CDR1 SGHRS, CDR2 YFSETQ.